This T cell receptor beta chain was captured in a study of response to subunit inactivated influenza vaccine (dated by TCRdb to between 2017 and 2018). In the study overall: Deep quantitative T cell receptor repertoire profiling was used in the study to track responses to a trivalent subunit inactivated influenza vaccine.

Library creation used RT-PCR. Instrument used: Illumina HiSeq 2500. TCRdb redid the processing of the public reads, applying fastp at Q25 and MiXCR, and retained in-frame beta chains. Identical CDR3 protein sequences are pooled into one entry, listed with their most common genes and DNA. The sample table holds about 780,000 distinct CDR3 sequences, of which 15% to 20% were seen once. About a tenth of the sample lies in the top ten. CDR1 and CDR2 (SGHAT, FQNNGV) derive from the germline V gene. V is shortened by 5 bases, J by 2 bases, and the region joining them spans 14 bases. The CDR3 sequence holds 15 residues, the cysteine and phenylalanine included. Only the CDR3 part of the read is kept: 45 bases, read in frame from the first base. The study at large found these results: The authors proposed that each seasonal influenza vaccination may bring in only a limited number of new T cells.

A few counts support this clonotype. Its antigen is still unknown. Within one base of it there is no much larger clone, and no base qualities were kept. Material: PBMCs from blood, obtained roughly 5 days after vaccination. The chain employs TRBV11-2 and TRBJ2-3; the D gene cannot be resolved beyond TRBD1 or TRBD2, each matching 5 bases. This TCR was recovered from a man in his fifties or sixties who received an inactivated influenza vaccine. Donor details come from another sample of the same person, matched by shared clones. The DNA sequence reads TGTGCCAGCAGCCAGGGTGGACTCCACACAGATACGCAGTATTTT. The translation is CASSQGGLHTDTQYF.